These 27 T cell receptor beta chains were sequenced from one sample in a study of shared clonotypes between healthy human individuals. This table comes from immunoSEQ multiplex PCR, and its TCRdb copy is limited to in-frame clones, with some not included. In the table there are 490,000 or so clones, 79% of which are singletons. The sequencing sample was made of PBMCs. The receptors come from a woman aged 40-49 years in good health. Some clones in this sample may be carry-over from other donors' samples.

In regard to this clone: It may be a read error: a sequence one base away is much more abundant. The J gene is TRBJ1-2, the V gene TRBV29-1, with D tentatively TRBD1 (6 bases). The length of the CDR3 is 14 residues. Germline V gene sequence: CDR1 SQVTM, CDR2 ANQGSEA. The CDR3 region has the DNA TGCAGCGTTACCTCCCTCCGGGACAACGATGGCTGCACCTTC. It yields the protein CSVTSLRDNDGCTF.

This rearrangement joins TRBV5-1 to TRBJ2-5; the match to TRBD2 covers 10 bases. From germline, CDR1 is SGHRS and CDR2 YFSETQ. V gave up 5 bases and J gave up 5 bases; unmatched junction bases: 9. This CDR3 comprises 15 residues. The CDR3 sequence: CASRPAGGPGETQYF. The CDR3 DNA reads TGCGCCAGCAGGCCAGCGGGAGGGCCGGGGGAGACCCAGTACTTC.

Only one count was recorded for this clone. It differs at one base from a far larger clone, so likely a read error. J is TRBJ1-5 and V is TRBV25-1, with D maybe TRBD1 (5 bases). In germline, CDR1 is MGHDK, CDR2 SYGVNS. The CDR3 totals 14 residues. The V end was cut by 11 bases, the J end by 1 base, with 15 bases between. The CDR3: CAGNPGTSNQPQHF. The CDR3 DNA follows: TGTGCCGGCAATCCCGGGACCAGCAATCAGCCCCAGCATTTT.

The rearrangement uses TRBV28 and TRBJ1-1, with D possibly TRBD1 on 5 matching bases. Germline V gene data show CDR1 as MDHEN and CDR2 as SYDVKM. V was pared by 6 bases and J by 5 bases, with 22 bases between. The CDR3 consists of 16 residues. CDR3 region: CASSNPRGAVGTEAFF. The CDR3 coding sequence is TGTGCCAGCAGCAACCCCAGAGGGGCGGTGGGGACTGAAGCTTTCTTT.

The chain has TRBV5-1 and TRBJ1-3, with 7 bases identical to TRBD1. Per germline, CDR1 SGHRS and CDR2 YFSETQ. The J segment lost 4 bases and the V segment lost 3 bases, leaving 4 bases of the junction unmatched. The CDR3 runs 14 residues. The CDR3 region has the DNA TGCGCCAGCAGCTCTACAGGGGTCGGAAACACCATATATTTT. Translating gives CASSSTGVGNTIYF.

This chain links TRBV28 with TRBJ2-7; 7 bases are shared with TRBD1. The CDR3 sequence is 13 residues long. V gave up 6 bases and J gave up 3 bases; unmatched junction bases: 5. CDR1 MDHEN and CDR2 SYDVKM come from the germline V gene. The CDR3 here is CASRMTGNYEQYF. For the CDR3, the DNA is TGTGCCAGCAGGATGACAGGGAACTACGAGCAGTACTTC.

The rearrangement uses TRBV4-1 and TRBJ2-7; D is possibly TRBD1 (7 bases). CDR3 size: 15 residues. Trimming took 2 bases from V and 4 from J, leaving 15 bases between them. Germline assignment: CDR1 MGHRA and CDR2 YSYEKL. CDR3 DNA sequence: TGCGCCAGCAGCCAAAAAGGGGCAGGGGGGTACGAGCAGTACTTC. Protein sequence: CASSQKGAGGYEQYF.

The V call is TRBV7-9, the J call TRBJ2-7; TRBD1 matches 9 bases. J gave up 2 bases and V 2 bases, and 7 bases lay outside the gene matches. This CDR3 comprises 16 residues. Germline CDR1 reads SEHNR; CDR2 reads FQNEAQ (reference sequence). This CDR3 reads CASSLRPGQGPYEQYF. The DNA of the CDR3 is TGTGCCAGCAGCTTAAGGCCGGGACAGGGACCCTACGAGCAGTACTTC.

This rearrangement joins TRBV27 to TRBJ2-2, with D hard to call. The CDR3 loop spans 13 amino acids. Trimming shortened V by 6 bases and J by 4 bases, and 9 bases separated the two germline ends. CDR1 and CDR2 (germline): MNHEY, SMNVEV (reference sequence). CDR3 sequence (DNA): TGTGCCAGCAGGATCCCTAGCACCGGGGAGCTGTTTTTT. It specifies CASRIPSTGELFF.

The CDR3 coding sequence is TGTGCCAGCAGCCCCACGAGGGCTAGCGGGGGGGAGCTGTTTTTT. Translated, it gives CASSPTRASGGELFF. This chain links TRBV7-3 with TRBJ2-2; 8 nucleotides align to TRBD2. The CDR3 is 15 residues long. J gave up 8 bases and V 5 bases, and 10 bases lay outside the gene matches. In germline, CDR1 is SGHTA, CDR2 FQGTGA.

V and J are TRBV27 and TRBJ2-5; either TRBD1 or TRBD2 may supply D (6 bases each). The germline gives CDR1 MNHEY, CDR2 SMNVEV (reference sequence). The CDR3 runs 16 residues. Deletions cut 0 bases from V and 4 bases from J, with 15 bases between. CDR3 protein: CASSLSPSGGGETQYF. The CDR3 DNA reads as TGTGCCAGCAGTTTATCACCCTCCGGAGGGGGAGAGACCCAGTACTTC.

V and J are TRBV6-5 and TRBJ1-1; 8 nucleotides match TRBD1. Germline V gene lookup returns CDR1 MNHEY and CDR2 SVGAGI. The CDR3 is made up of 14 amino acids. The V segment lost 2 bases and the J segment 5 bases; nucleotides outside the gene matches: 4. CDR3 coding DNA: TGTGCCAGCAGTTACGGACAGGGAAGTACTGAAGCTTTCTTT. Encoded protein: CASSYGQGSTEAFF.

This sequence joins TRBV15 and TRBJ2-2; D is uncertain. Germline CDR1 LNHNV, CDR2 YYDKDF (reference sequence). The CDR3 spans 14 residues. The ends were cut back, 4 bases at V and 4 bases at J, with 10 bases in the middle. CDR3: CATSKGLTTGELFF. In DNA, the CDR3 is TGTGCCACCAGCAAAGGCCTGACCACCGGGGAGCTGTTTTTT.

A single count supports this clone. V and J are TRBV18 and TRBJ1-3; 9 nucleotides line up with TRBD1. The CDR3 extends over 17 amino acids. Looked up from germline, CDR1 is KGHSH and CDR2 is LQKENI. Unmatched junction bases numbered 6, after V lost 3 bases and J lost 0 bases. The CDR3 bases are TGTGCCAGCTCACCCCTGGGACAGGGAATCTCTGGAAACACCATATATTTT. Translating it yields CASSPLGQGISGNTIYF. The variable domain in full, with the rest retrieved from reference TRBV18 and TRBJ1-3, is NAGVMQNPRHLVRRRGQEARLRCSPMKGHSHVYWYRQLPEEGLKFMVYLQKENIIDESGMPKERFSAEFPKEGPSILRIQQVVRGDSAAYFCASSPLGQGISGNTIYFGEGSWLTVV.

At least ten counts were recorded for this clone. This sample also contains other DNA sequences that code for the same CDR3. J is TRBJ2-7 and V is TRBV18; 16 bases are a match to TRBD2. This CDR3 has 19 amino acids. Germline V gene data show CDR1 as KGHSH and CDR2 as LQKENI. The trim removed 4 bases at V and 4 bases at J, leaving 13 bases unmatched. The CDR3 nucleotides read TGTGCCAGCTCACTGGGACTAGCGGGAGGGCCTGGGCACCTTTACGAGCAGTACTTC. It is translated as CASSLGLAGGPGHLYEQYF. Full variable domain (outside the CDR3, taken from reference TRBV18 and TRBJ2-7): NAGVMQNPRHLVRRRGQEARLRCSPMKGHSHVYWYRQLPEEGLKFMVYLQKENIIDESGMPKERFSAEFPKEGPSILRIQQVVRGDSAAYFCASSLGLAGGPGHLYEQYFGPGTRLTVT.

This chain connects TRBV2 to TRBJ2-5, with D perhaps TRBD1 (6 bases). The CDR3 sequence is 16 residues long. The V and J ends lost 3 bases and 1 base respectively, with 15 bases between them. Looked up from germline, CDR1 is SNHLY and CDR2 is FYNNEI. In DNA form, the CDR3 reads TGTGCCAGCAGTGAGTTTGCAGGGGATACCCAAGAGACCCAGTACTTC. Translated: CASSEFAGDTQETQYF.

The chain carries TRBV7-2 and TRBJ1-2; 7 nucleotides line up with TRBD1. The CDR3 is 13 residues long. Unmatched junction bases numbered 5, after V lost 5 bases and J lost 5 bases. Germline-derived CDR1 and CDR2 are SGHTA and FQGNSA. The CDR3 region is CASSPRQGYGYTF. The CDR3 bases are TGTGCCAGCAGCCCACGACAGGGATATGGCTACACCTTC.

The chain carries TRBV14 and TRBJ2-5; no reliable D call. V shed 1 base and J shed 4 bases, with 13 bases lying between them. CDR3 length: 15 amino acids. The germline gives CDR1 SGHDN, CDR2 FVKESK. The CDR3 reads CASSQGASSAETQYF. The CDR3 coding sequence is TGTGCCAGCAGCCAAGGGGCGTCATCCGCAGAGACCCAGTACTTC. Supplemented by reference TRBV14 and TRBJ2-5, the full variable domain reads EAGVTQFPSHSVIEKGQTVTLRCDPISGHDNLYWYRRVMGKEIKFLLHFVKESKQDESGMPNNRFLAERTGGTYSTLKVQPAELEDSGVYFCASSQGASSAETQYFGPGTRLLVL.

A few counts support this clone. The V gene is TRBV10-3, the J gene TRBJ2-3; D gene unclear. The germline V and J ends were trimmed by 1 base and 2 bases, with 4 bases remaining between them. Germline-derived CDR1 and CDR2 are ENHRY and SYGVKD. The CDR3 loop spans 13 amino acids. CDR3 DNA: TGTGCCATCAGTGAGTACGCCACAGATACGCAGTATTTT. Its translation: CAISEYATDTQYF.

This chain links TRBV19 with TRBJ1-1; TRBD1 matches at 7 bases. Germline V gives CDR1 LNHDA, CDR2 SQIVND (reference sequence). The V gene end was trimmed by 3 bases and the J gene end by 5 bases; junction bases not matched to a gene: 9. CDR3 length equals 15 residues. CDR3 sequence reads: CASSIFATGTTEAFF. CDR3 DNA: TGTGCCAGTAGTATTTTCGCGACAGGGACTACTGAAGCTTTCTTT.

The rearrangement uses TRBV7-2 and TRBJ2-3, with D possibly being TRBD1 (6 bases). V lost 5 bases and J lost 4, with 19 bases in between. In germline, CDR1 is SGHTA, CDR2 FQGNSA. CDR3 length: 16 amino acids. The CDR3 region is CASSAEGRGAADTQYF. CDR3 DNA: TGTGCCAGCAGCGCAGAGGGCAGGGGAGCGGCAGATACGCAGTATTTT. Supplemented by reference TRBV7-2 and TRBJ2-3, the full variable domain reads GAGVSQSPSNKVTEKGKDVELRCDPISGHTALYWYRQSLGQGLEFLIYFQGNSAPDKSGLPSDRFSAERTGGSVSTLTIQRTQQEDSAVYLCASSAEGRGAADTQYFGPGTRLTVL.

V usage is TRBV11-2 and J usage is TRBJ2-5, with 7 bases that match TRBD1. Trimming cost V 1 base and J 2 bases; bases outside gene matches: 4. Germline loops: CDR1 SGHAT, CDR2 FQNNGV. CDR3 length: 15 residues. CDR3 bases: TGTGCCAGCAGCTTAGTCGGGACAGAACAAGAGACCCAGTACTTC. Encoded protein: CASSLVGTEQETQYF.

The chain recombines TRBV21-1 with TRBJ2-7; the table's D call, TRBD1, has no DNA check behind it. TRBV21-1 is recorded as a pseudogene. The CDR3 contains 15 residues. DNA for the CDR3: TGTGCCAGCAGCAAAGTCCCAACAGATCCCTACGAGCAGTACTTC. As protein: CASSKVPTDPYEQYF.

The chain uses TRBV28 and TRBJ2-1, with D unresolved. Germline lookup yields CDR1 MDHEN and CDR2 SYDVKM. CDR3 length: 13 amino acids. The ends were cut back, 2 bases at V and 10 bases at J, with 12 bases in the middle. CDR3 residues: CASSLTAGREQFF. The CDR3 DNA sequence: TGTGCCAGCAGTTTAACGGCAGGCAGGGAGCAGTTCTTC.

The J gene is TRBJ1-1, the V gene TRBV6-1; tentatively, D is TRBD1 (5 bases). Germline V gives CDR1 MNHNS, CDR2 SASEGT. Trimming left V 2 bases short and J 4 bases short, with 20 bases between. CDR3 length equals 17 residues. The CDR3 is CASSELSGPTYSTEAFF. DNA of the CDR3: TGTGCCAGCAGTGAACTTTCAGGGCCAACCTATAGCACTGAAGCTTTCTTT.

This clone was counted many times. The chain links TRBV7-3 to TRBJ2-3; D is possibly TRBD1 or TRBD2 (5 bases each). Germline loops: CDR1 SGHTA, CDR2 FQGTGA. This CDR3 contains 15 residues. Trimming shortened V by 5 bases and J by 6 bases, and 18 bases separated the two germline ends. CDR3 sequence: CASSQTGLESDTQYF. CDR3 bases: TGTGCCAGCAGCCAGACGGGGCTAGAATCCGATACGCAGTATTTT. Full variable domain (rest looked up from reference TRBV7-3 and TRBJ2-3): GAGVSQTPSNKVTEKGKYVELRCDPISGHTALYWYRQSLGQGPEFLIYFQGTGAADDSGLPNDRFFAVRPEGSVSTLKIQRTERGDSAVYLCASSQTGLESDTQYFGPGTRLTVL.

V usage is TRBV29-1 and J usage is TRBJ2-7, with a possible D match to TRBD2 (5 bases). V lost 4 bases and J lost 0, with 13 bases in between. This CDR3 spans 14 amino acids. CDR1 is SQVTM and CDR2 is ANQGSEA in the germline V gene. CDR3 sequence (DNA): TGCAGCGTTGTGAGGGCAGCGAGCTCCTACGAGCAGTACTTC. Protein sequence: CSVVRAASSYEQYF.